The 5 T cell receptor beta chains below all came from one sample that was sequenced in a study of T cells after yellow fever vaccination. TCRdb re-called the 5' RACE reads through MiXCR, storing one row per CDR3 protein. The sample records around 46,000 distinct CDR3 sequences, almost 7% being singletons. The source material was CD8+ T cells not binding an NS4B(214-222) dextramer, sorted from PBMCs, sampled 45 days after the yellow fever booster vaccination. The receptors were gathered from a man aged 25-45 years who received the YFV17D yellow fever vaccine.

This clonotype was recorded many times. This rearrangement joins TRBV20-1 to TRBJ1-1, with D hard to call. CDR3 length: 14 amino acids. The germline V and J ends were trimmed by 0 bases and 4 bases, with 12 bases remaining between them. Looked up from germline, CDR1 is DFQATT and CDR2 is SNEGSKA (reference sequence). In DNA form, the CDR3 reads TGCAGTGCTAGAGAATTTGGGGTTGCCACTGAAGCTTTCTTT. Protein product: CSAREFGVATEAFF.

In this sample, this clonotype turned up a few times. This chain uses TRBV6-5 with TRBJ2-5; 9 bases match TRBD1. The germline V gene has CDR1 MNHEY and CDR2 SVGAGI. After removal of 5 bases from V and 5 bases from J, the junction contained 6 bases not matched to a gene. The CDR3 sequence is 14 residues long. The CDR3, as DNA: TGTGCCAGCAGTCATCCCGGGACAGGGGAGACCCAGTACTTC. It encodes CASSHPGTGETQYF.

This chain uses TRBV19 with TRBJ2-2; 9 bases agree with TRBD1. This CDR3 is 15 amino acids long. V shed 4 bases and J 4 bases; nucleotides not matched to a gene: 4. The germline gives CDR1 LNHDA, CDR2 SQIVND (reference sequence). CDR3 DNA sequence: TGTGCCAGTAGTAGAGGACAGGGGAGCACCGGGGAGCTGTTTTTT. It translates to CASSRGQGSTGELFF.

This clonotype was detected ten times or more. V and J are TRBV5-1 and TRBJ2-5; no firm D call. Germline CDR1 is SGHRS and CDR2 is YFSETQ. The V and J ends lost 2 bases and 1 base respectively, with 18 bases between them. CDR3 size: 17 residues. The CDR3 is CASSLDIGGAPQETQYF. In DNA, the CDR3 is TGCGCCAGCAGCTTAGATATCGGCGGAGCCCCCCAAGAGACCCAGTACTTC.

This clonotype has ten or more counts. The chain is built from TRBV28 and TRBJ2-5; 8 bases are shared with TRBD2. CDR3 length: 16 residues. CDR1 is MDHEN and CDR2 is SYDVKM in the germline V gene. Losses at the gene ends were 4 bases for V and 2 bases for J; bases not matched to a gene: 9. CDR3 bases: TGTGCCAGCAGTTCCTCCGGGACTAGGGATCAAGAGACCCAGTACTTC. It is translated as CASSSSGTRDQETQYF.